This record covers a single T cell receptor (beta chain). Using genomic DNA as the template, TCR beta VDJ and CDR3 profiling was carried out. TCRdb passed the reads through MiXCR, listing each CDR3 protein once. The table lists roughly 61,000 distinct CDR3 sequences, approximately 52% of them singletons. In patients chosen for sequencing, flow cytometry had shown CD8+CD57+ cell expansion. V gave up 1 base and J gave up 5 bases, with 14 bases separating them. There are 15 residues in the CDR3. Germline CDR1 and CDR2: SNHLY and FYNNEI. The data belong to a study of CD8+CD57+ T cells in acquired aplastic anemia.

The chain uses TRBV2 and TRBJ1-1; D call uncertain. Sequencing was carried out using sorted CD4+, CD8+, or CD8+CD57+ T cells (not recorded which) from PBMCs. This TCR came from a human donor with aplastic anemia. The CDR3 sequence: CASSEGARGGTEAFF. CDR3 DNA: TGTGCCAGCAGTGAAGGGGCACGGGGAGGGACTGAAGCTTTCTTT.